This T cell receptor beta chain was observed in a study of CD8 T cells in Susac syndrome. This clonotype appeared once. An amount of RNA that ranged from roughly 0.5 to 1 ug was reverse transcribed with random hexamers. immunoSEQ multiplex PCR amplified TCR beta CDR3 across 54 Vbeta, 13 Jbeta. TCRdb reprocessed the immunoSEQ multiplex PCR reads via MiXCR and lists one record per CDR3 protein. The repertoire has fewer than 150,000 distinct CDR3 sequences, roughly 94% of them found once; the top ten carry over 0.25%. This CDR3 comprises 12 residues. V lost 11 bases, J lost 3 bases, and 13 bases lay in between. CDR1 is MDHEN and CDR2 is SYDVKM in the germline V gene.

The chain has TRBV28 and TRBJ1-1, with a possible D match to TRBD1 (5 bases). The receptor comes from a human donor in good health. What was sequenced was CD8+ T cells from PBMCs. CDR3 amino acids: CAAGVGDTEAFF. CDR3 nucleotides: TGTGCCGCCGGGGTAGGGGACACTGAAGCTTTCTTT.